What follows describes a single T cell receptor beta chain. Only in-frame clones appear in the TCRdb table, and some are missing; sequencing was by immunoSEQ multiplex PCR. The sample shows about 98,000 clones, roughly 82% of them seen only once. V was shortened by 4 bases and J by 5 bases, with 11 bases between the two germline ends. CDR3 length: 13 amino acids. Germline values: CDR1 SGHDN, CDR2 FVKESK. The sample belongs to a study of blood T cell repertoires in COVID-19. Study at large: Sources were T cells, B-cell-depleted T cells, or PBMCs; the material itself was cDNA or gDNA.

The sample was peripheral blood. The V and J genes are TRBV14 and TRBJ2-5, with a tentative D call TRBD2 (6 bases). The sequence derives from a man between 65 and 85 years old with active or convalescent COVID-19. The CDR3 region is CASSLWAGETQYF. The CDR3 DNA reads as TGTGCCAGCAGCCTCTGGGCGGGGGAGACCCAGTACTTC.